Following are 5 T cell receptor beta chains from one sample sequenced in a study of immune cell composition in non-small cell lung cancer. Sequenced by immunoSEQ multiplex PCR; TCRdb stores in-frame clones only, minus some. The profile covers 3,000 to 4,000 clones, with roughly 70% appearing a single time and about 19% taken by the ten largest. The sample consisted of lung tumor tissue. Receptors originate from a human donor with non-small cell lung cancer.

The chain recombines TRBV11-3 with TRBJ2-1, with a tentative D call TRBD1 (5 bases). The CDR3 totals 11 residues. V was clipped by 2 bases and J by 9 bases, with 5 bases between them. Germline loops: CDR1 SGHNT, CDR2 YENEEA. The CDR3 sequence is CASSLRGEQFF. For the CDR3, the DNA is TGTGCCAGCAGCTTAAGGGGTGAGCAGTTCTTC.

The chain recombines TRBV5-1 with TRBJ2-7; D may be TRBD2 (6 bases). Germline CDR1 is SGHRS and CDR2 is YFSETQ. This CDR3 comprises 15 residues. Trimming stripped 6 bases from V and 1 base from J, with 17 bases between. Here the CDR3 reads CASTPGGAGSYEQYF. CDR3 DNA: TGCGCCAGCACCCCCGGCGGGGCAGGGTCCTACGAGCAGTACTTC.

The V and J genes are TRBV5-1 and TRBJ1-5; D is undetermined. V lost 0 bases, J lost 0 bases, and 7 bases lay in between. Per the germline V gene, CDR1 is SGHRS and CDR2 is YFSETQ. This CDR3 spans 15 amino acids. The CDR3 DNA reads TGCGCCAGCAGCTTGGACAGCTTTAGCAATCAGCCCCAGCATTTT. Protein: CASSLDSFSNQPQHF.

The gene calls are TRBV7-2 and TRBJ1-2; 8 bases match TRBD1. The germline gives CDR1 SGHTA, CDR2 FQGNSA. The ends lost 1 base at V and 4 bases at J; junction bases unmatched: 8. The CDR3 loop spans 16 amino acids. The CDR3 loop reads CASSLGAAGGPYGYTF. In DNA, the CDR3 is TGTGCCAGCAGCTTAGGGGCGGCAGGGGGCCCCTATGGCTACACCTTC. Supplemented by reference TRBV7-2 and TRBJ1-2, the full variable domain reads GAGVSQSPSNKVTEKGKDVELRCDPISGHTALYWYRQSLGQGLEFLIYFQGNSAPDKSGLPSDRFSAERTGGSVSTLTIQRTQQEDSAVYLCASSLGAAGGPYGYTFGSGTRLTVV.

The chain links TRBV27 to TRBJ1-5; D call uncertain. V dropped 2 bases and J dropped 3 bases, with 5 bases sitting between them. CDR1 and CDR2 (germline): MNHEY, SMNVEV (reference sequence). CDR3 length: 13 residues. CDR3 nucleotide sequence: TGTGCCAGCAGTTTAAAGCCCAATCAGCCCCAGCATTTT. Translation: CASSLKPNQPQHF.